One and the same sample provided the 6 T cell receptor beta chains below, sequenced in a study of T cell responses to AZD1222 COVID-19 vaccine. The protocol was immunoSEQ multiplex PCR, while the TCRdb copy is restricted to in-frame clones and leaves out a portion. The table records 95,000 to 100,000 clones, 86% of them present only once. Sequences were derived from peripheral blood, sampled on day 0 of AZD1222 vaccination. The receptors here all came from an adult in good health.

The V and J genes are TRBV27 and TRBJ2-3; D possibly corresponds to TRBD2 (6 bases). CDR3 size: 15 residues. Trimming removed 1 base from V and 1 base from J, with 9 bases in between. Per the germline V gene, CDR1 is MNHEY and CDR2 is SMNVEV (reference sequence). The CDR3 reads CASSLYGGGTDTQYF. CDR3 nucleotide sequence: TGTGCCAGCAGTTTATACGGCGGGGGCACAGATACGCAGTATTTT.

This clone was counted between two and nine times. The CDR3 coding sequence is TGTGCCAGCAGCGTATCAGGGGATTCGTATACTGAAGCTTTCTTT. Amino acids: CASSVSGDSYTEAFF. J is TRBJ1-1 and V is TRBV9; a weak D match, TRBD1 (6 bases). V lost 1 base and J lost 5, with 15 bases in between. Germline V gene sequence: CDR1 SGDLS, CDR2 YYNGEE. The CDR3 spans 15 residues.

This rearrangement joins TRBV27 to TRBJ2-7; TRBD1 agrees at 7 bases. V shed 6 bases, J shed 0 bases, and the junction held 2 bases outside the gene matches. Germline V gene data show CDR1 as MNHEY and CDR2 as SMNVEV (reference sequence). The CDR3 consists of 13 residues. CDR3 sequence (DNA): TGTGCCAGCAGCCGGGACAGCTCCTACGAGCAGTACTTC. It translates to CASSRDSSYEQYF.

This chain connects TRBV6-6 to TRBJ2-1; a weak D match, TRBD2 (6 bases). This CDR3 comprises 12 residues. Trimming took off 5 bases at V and 10 bases at J, with 12 bases between the two ends. CDR1 is MNHNY, CDR2 SVGAGI, per germline (reference sequence). In DNA form, the CDR3 reads TGTGCCAGCAGTCCCCTTAGCGGCGAGCAGTTCTTC. Translation: CASSPLSGEQFF.

The chain uses TRBV19 and TRBJ2-6, with TRBD1 as a possible D gene (5 bases). From germline, CDR1 is LNHDA and CDR2 SQIVND (reference sequence). The CDR3 spans 17 residues. V was pared by 9 bases and J by 2 bases, with 20 bases between. DNA of the CDR3: TGTGCCAGCAACTCCGCCACTTCAGGGACTGGGGCCAACGTCCTGACTTTC. Translation gives CASNSATSGTGANVLTF. The full variable domain, in which reference TRBV19 and TRBJ2-6 provide the parts outside the CDR3, is DGGITQSPKYLFRKEGQNVTLSCEQNLNHDAMYWYRQDPGQGLRLIYYSQIVNDFQKGDIAEGYSVSREKKESFPLTVTSAQKNPTAFYLCASNSATSGTGANVLTFGAGSRLTVL.

This chain uses TRBV7-2 with TRBJ1-1; D call uncertain. CDR3 size: 15 residues. Trimming removed 5 bases from V and 1 base from J, with 14 bases in between. Germline V gene sequence: CDR1 SGHTA, CDR2 FQGNSA. The CDR3 loop reads CASSPPPVRNTEAFF. The CDR3 bases are TGTGCCAGCAGCCCCCCTCCTGTTAGGAACACTGAAGCTTTCTTT.